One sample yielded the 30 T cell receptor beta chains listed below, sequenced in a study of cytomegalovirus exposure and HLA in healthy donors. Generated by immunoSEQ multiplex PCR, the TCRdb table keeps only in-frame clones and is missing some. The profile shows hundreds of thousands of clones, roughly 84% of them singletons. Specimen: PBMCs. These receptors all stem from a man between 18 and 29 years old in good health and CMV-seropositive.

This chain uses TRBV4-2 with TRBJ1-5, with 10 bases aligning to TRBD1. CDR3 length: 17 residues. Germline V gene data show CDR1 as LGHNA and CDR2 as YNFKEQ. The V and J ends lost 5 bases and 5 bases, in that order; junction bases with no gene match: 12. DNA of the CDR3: TGTGCCAGCAGCTTACGAGAAGGGACAGGGGATCATCAGCCCCAGCATTTT. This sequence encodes CASSLREGTGDHQPQHF.

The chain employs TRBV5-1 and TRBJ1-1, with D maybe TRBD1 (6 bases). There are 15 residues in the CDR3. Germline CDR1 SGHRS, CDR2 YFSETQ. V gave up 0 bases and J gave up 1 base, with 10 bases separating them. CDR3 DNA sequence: TGCGCCAGCAGCTTGGAAACAGGGTGGAACACTGAAGCTTTCTTT. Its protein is CASSLETGWNTEAFF. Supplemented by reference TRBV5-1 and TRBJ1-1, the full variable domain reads KAGVTQTPRYLIKTRGQQVTLSCSPISGHRSVSWYQQTPGQGLQFLFEYFSETQRNKGNFPGRFSGRQFSNSRSEMNVSTLELGDSALYLCASSLETGWNTEAFFGQGTRLTVV.

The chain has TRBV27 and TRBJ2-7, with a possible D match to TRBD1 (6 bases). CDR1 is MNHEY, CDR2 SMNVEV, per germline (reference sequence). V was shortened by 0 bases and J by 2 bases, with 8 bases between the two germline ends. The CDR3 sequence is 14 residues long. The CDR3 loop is CASSLSAGAYEQYF. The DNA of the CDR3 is TGTGCCAGCAGTTTATCGGCAGGGGCCTACGAGCAGTACTTC.

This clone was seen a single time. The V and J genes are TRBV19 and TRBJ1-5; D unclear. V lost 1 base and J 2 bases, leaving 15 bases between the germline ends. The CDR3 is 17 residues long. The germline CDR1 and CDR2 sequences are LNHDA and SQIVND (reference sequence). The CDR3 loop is CASSIVGGVGGNQPQHF. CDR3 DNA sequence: TGTGCCAGTAGTATAGTGGGTGGTGTTGGAGGCAATCAGCCCCAGCATTTT.

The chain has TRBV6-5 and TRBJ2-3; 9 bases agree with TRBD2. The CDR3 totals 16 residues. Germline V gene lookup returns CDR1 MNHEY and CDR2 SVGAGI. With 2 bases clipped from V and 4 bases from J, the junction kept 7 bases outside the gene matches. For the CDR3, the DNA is TGTGCCAGCAGTTACGGGCGGGAGGGCAGGGCAGATACGCAGTATTTT. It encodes CASSYGREGRADTQYF.

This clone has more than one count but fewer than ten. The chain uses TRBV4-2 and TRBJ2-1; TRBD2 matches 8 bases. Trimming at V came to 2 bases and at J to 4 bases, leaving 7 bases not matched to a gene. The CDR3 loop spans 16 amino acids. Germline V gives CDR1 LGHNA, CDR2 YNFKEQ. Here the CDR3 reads CASSQPGLAVYNEQFF. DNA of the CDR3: TGTGCCAGCAGCCAACCCGGACTAGCAGTATACAATGAGCAGTTCTTC.

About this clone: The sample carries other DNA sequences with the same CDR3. The CDR3, as DNA: TGTGCCAGCAGCGTAGGGCCCACCTACGAGCAGTACTTC. Protein sequence: CASSVGPTYEQYF. The rearrangement links TRBV9 to TRBJ2-7; unclear D gene. This CDR3 has 13 residues. The germline V gene encodes CDR1 SGDLS and CDR2 YYNGEE. Between the trimmed V and J ends, which lost 0 bases and 2 bases, there was a span of 6 bases.

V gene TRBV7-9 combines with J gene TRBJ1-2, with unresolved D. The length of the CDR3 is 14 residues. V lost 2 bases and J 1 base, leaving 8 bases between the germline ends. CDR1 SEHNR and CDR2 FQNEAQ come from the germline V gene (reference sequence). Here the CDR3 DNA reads TGTGCCAGCAGCTTACGGAACTTTAACTATGGCTACACCTTC. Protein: CASSLRNFNYGYTF.

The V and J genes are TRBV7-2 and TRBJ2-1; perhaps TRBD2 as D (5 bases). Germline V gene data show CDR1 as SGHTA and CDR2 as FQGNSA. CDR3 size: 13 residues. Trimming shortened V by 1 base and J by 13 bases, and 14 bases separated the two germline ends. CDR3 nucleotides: TGTGCCAGCAGCTTAGGGGAGTTTATCCCCCAGTTCTTC. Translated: CASSLGEFIPQFF.

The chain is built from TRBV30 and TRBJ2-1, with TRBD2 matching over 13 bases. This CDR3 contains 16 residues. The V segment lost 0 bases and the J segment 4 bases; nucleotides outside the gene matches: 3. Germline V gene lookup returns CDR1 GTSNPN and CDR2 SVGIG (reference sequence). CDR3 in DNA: TGTGCCTGGAGTGTACAGGGACTAGCGGGATACAATGAGCAGTTCTTC. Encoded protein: CAWSVQGLAGYNEQFF.

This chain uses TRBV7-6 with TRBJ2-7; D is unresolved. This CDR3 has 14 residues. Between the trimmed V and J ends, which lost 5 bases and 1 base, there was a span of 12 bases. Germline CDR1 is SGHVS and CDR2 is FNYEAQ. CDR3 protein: CASSPRPTSYEQYF. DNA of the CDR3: TGTGCCAGCAGCCCGCGCCCGACTTCCTACGAGCAGTACTTC.

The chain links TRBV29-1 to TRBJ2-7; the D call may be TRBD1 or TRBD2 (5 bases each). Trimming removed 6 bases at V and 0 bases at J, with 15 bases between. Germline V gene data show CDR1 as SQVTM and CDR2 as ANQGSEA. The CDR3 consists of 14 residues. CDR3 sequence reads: CSVRRERDSYEQYF. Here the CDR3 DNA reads TGCAGCGTCCGCAGGGAGCGAGACTCCTACGAGCAGTACTTC.

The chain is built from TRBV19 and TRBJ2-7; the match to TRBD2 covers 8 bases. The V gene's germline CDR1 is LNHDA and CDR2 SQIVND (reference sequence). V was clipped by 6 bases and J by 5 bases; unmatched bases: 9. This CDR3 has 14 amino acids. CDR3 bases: TGTGCCAGTAGCCTAACGGGCGGGGGGCACGAGCAGTACTTC. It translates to CASSLTGGGHEQYF.

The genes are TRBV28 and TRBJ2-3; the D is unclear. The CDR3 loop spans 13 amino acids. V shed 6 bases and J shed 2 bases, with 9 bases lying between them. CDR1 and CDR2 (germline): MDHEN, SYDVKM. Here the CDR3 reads CASRRQSTDTQYF. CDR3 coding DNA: TGTGCCAGCAGACGACAATCCACAGATACGCAGTATTTT.

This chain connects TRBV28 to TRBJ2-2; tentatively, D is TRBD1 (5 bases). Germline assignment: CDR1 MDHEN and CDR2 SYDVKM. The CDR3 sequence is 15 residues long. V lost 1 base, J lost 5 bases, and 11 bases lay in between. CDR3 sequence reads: CASSLYPGRTGELFF. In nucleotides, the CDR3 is TGTGCCAGCAGTTTATATCCAGGGCGGACCGGGGAGCTGTTTTTT.

CDR3 DNA: TGTGCCAGCAGCGTCGAGCCGGGTCGCACAGATACGCAGTATTTT. Amino acids: CASSVEPGRTDTQYF. The chain recombines TRBV9 with TRBJ2-3; no definite D call. Trimming removed 2 bases from V and 1 base from J, with 11 bases in between. Germline V gives CDR1 SGDLS, CDR2 YYNGEE. The length of the CDR3 is 15 residues. The full variable domain, with the rest looked up from reference TRBV9 and TRBJ2-3, is DSGVTQTPKHLITATGQRVTLRCSPRSGDLSVYWYQQSLDQGLQFLIQYYNGEERAKGNILERFSAQQFPDLHSELNLSSLELGDSALYFCASSVEPGRTDTQYFGPGTRLTVL.

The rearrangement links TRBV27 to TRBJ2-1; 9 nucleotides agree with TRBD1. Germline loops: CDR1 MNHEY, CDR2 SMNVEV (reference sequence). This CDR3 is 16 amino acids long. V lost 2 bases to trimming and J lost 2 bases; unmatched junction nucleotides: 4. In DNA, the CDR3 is TGTGCCAGCAGTTTAGGGACAGGGTTTCCCTACAATGAGCAGTTCTTC. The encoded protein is CASSLGTGFPYNEQFF.

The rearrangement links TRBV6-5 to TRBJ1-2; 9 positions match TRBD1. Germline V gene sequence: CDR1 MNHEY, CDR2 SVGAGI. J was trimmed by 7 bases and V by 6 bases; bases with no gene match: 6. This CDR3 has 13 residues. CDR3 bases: TGTGCCAGCAGGGGGGGACAGGGACGTGGCTACACCTTC. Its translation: CASRGGQGRGYTF.

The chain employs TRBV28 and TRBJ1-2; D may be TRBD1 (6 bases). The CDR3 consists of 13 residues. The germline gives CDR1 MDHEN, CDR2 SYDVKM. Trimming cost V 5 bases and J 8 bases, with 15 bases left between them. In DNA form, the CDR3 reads TGTGCCAGCAGTGGCACAGGGTTTTACGGCTACACCTTC. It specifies CASSGTGFYGYTF.

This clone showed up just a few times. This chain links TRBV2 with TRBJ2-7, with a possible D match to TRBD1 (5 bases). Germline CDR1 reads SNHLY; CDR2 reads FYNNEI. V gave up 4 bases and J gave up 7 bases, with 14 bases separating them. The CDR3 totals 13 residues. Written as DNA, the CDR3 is TGTGCCAGCAGTGGGGAATCAGGGTTGGAGCAGTACTTC. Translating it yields CASSGESGLEQYF.

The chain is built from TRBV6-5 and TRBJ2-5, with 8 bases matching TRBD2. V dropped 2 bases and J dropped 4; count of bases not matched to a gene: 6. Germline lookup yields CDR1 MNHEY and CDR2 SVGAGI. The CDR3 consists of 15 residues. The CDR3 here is CASSYGVSGIETQYF. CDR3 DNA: TGTGCCAGCAGTTACGGGGTTAGCGGGATAGAGACCCAGTACTTC.

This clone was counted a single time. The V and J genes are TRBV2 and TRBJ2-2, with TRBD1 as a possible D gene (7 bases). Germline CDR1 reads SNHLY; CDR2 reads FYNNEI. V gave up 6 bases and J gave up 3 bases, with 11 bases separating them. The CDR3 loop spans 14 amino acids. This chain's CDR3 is CASRPGGYTGELFF. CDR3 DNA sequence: TGTGCCAGCAGACCAGGGGGGTACACCGGGGAGCTGTTTTTT.

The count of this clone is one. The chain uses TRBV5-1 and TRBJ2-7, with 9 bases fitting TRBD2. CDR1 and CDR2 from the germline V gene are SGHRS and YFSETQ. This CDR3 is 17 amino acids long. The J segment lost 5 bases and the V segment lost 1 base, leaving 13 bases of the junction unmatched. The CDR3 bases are TGCGCCAGCAGCTTGCCGTACGGTGGACTAGCGACAAACGAGCAGTACTTC. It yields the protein CASSLPYGGLATNEQYF.

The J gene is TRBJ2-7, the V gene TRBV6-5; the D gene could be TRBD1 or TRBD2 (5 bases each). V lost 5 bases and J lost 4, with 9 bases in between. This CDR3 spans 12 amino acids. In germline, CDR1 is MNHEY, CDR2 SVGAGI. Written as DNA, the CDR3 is TGTGCCAGCAGTCGGGACCGATACGAGCAGTACTTC. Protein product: CASSRDRYEQYF.

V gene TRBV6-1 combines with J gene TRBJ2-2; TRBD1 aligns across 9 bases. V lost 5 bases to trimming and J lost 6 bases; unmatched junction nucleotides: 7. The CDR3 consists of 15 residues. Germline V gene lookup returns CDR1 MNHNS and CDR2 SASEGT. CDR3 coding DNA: TGTGCCAGCAGTAGAGGACAGGGGCTCCCCGGGGAGCTGTTTTTT. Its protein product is CASSRGQGLPGELFF.

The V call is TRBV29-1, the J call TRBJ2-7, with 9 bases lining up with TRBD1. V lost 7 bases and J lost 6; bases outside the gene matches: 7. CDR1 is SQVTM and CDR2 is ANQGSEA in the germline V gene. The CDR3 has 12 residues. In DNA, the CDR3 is TGCAGCGGTCGGGACAGGGTATCCGAGCAGTACTTC. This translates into CSGRDRVSEQYF.

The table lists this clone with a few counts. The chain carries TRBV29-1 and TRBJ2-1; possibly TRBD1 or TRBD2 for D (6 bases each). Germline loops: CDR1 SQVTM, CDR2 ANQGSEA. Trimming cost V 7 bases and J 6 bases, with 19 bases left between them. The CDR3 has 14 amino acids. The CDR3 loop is CSAQGWGASNEQFF. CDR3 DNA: TGCAGCGCCCAAGGGTGGGGGGCCTCCAATGAGCAGTTCTTC.

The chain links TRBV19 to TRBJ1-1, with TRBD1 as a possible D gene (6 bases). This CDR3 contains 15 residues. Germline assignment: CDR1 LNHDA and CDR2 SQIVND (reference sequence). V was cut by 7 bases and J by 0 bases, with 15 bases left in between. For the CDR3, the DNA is TGTGCCAGTACCGAACAGGGATTGATGAACACTGAAGCTTTCTTT. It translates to CASTEQGLMNTEAFF.

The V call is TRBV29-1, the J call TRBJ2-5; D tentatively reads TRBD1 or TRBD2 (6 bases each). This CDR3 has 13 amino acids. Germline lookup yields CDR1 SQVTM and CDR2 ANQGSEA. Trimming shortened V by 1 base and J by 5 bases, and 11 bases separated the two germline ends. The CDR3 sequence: CSVEAGAGETQYF. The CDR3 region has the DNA TGCAGCGTTGAAGCGGGGGCTGGGGAGACCCAGTACTTC.

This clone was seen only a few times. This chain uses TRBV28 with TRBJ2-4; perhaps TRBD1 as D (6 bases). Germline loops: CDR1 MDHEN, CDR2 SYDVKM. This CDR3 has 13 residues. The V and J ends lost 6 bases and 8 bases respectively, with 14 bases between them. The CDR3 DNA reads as TGTGCCAGCAGAAAACAGGGAGTAGACATTCAGTACTTC. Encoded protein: CASRKQGVDIQYF.